This T cell receptor beta chain was documented in a study of T cells in Graves' hyperthyroidism and ophthalmopathy. General study points: Researchers found most expanded thyroid clonotypes above 0.001 in blood as well.

About this clonotype itself: The target antigen is unknown.

Researchers took RNA transcripts and amplified the TCR beta CDR3 regions from them. The HTBI set primed first-round TCR CDR3 RT-PCR. TCRdb re-derived calls from the multiplex PCR reads in MiXCR, one entry per CDR3 protein. This repertoire shows hundreds of thousands of distinct CDR3 sequences, around 21% found once; its top ten account for around a third. Exclusion of patients followed from uncontrolled infection, other autoimmune disease, pregnancy or lactation. Diagnosis relied on clinical symptoms, serum thyroxine and TRAb, thyroid ultrasound and orbital computed tomography. Specimen: blood. The receptor was derived from a man aged 30 to 45 with Graves' ophthalmopathy.

CDR3 DNA: TGTGCCAGCAGCCAAGACGGTCACGAGCAGTTCTTC. Encoded protein: CASSQDGHEQFF. The chain couples TRBV4-2 to TRBJ2-1; D is undetermined. V was clipped by 0 bases and J by 10 bases, with 7 bases between them. Germline values: CDR1 LGHNA, CDR2 YNFKEQ. The CDR3 covers 12 residues.